This T cell receptor beta chain was found in a study of technical replicates of blood from several donors. Profiling relied on immunoSEQ multiplex PCR, and the TCRdb table lists in-frame clones only, not all of them. Seen here are about 89,000 clones, around 95% observed once, and the top ten hold around 0.23%. Germline CDR1 reads SGHRS; CDR2 reads YFSETQ. This CDR3 region has 16 residues. Trimming cost V 0 bases and J 6 bases; bases outside gene matches: 7. The chain combines TRBV5-1 with TRBJ2-1, with 9 bases fitting TRBD1. This sequence originates from a human donor in good health. The sample comprised T cells isolated from PBMCs. DNA of the CDR3: TGCGCCAGCAGCTTGGCTCCGGGACAGGGAATCAATGAGCAGTTCTTC. The encoded protein is CASSLAPGQGINEQFF.